Presented here are 20 T cell receptor beta chains from one specimen sequenced in a study of cytomegalovirus exposure and HLA in healthy donors. PCR involved 60 Vbeta and 13 Jbeta primers. Assay used: immunoSEQ multiplex PCR; TCRdb lists only in-frame clones, some missing. The sample table includes 95,000 to 150,000 clones. Sequencing used PBMCs. These receptors were obtained from a young man in good health and CMV-seronegative.

The chain uses TRBV5-1 and TRBJ2-3; D is unclear. The CDR3 totals 11 residues. The V end was cut by 4 bases, the J end by 3 bases, with 3 bases between. Germline CDR1 and CDR2: SGHRS and YFSETQ. Here the CDR3 reads CASSHTDTQYF. CDR3 in DNA: TGCGCCAGCAGCCATACAGATACGCAGTATTTT.

The V call is TRBV5-1, the J call TRBJ1-5; 7 bases match TRBD1. With V trimmed by 0 bases and J by 2 bases, 2 bases remained unmatched. This CDR3 region has 15 residues. Looked up from germline, CDR1 is SGHRS and CDR2 is YFSETQ. CDR3 residues: CASSLETGGNQPQHF. As DNA, the CDR3 is TGCGCCAGCAGCTTGGAAACAGGGGGCAATCAGCCCCAGCATTTT. The full variable domain, its missing parts supplied by reference TRBV5-1 and TRBJ1-5, is KAGVTQTPRYLIKTRGQQVTLSCSPISGHRSVSWYQQTPGQGLQFLFEYFSETQRNKGNFPGRFSGRQFSNSRSEMNVSTLELGDSALYLCASSLETGGNQPQHFGDGTRLSIL.

This chain joins TRBV6-4 and TRBJ2-3, with 12 bases identical to TRBD1. The trim removed 2 bases at V and 4 bases at J, leaving 1 base unmatched. Germline values: CDR1 MRHNA, CDR2 SNTAGT. The CDR3 is 15 residues long. CDR3 sequence: CASSDGTGGADTQYF. In DNA, the CDR3 is TGTGCCAGCAGTGACGGGACAGGGGGCGCAGATACGCAGTATTTT.

The chain couples TRBV7-9 to TRBJ2-7; 7 bases match TRBD1. CDR3 size: 14 residues. The germline CDR1 and CDR2 sequences are SEHNR and FQNEAQ (reference sequence). The V gene end was trimmed by 5 bases and the J gene end by 5 bases; junction bases not matched to a gene: 9. CDR3 residues: CASSQRQGFHEQYF. DNA for the CDR3: TGTGCCAGCAGCCAGCGACAGGGTTTCCACGAGCAGTACTTC.

The chain couples TRBV5-1 to TRBJ2-7; possible D gene TRBD1, 7 bases. V shed 4 bases and J shed 3 bases, with 17 bases lying between them. Germline V lookup: CDR1 SGHRS, CDR2 YFSETQ. This CDR3 region has 15 residues. The CDR3 is CASSLGGDSLYEQYF. In DNA, the CDR3 is TGCGCCAGCAGCCTCGGCGGGGACAGCCTCTACGAGCAGTACTTC.

The chain links TRBV10-3 to TRBJ1-1; no clear D gene. The ends were cut back, 7 bases at V and 2 bases at J, with 11 bases in the middle. The germline gives CDR1 ENHRY, CDR2 SYGVKD. There are 13 residues in the CDR3. Written as DNA, the CDR3 is TGTGCCATCATGGAGAGTGATAACACTGAAGCTTTCTTT. The encoded protein is CAIMESDNTEAFF.

The V and J genes are TRBV15 and TRBJ2-4, with D possibly matching TRBD1 (5 bases). Germline CDR1 LNHNV, CDR2 YYDKDF (reference sequence). Trimming stripped 1 base from V and 3 bases from J, with 13 bases between. The CDR3 consists of 16 residues. CDR3 sequence: CATSRVREGVKNIQYF. DNA for the CDR3: TGTGCCACCAGCAGAGTCAGGGAAGGAGTCAAAAACATTCAGTACTTC.

The J gene is TRBJ2-1, the V gene TRBV11-2; 11 positions match TRBD2. The CDR3 has 15 amino acids. Per germline, CDR1 SGHAT and CDR2 FQNNGV. The V segment lost 5 bases and the J segment 6 bases; nucleotides outside the gene matches: 6. The CDR3 nucleotides are TGTGCCAGCAGCCCTACTAGCGGGAGTTTCAATGAGCAGTTCTTC. Translating gives CASSPTSGSFNEQFF.

The V and J genes are TRBV7-9 and TRBJ2-7, with 7 bases fitting TRBD1. Germline CDR1 SEHNR, CDR2 FQNEAQ (reference sequence). There are 12 residues in the CDR3. V shed 5 bases and J 4 bases; nucleotides not matched to a gene: 2. CDR3 amino acids: CASSDRAYEQYF. CDR3 bases: TGTGCCAGCAGCGACAGGGCATACGAGCAGTACTTC.

The J gene is TRBJ1-3, the V gene TRBV4-2, with a tentative D call TRBD1 (6 bases). Germline lookup yields CDR1 LGHNA and CDR2 YNFKEQ. V lost 0 bases to trimming and J lost 3 bases, with 9 bases between them. This CDR3 spans 15 amino acids. The DNA of the CDR3 is TGTGCCAGCAGCCAAGATCGGACAGTTGGAAACACCATATATTTT. Amino acid sequence: CASSQDRTVGNTIYF.

The chain links TRBV10-3 to TRBJ1-2; D is uncertain. V lost 0 bases and J 4 bases, leaving 9 bases between the germline ends. CDR3 length: 14 residues. Germline V gene lookup returns CDR1 ENHRY and CDR2 SYGVKD. CDR3 coding DNA: TGTGCCATCAGTGAGTCGGATCGAGGCTATGGCTACACCTTC. This codes for CAISESDRGYGYTF.

The chain combines TRBV5-5 with TRBJ1-1; TRBD1 matches at 8 bases. CDR1 is SGHKS, CDR2 YYEKEE, per germline (reference sequence). The junction had 11 bases not matched to a gene; V was cut back by 4 bases and J by 0 bases. This CDR3 is 17 amino acids long. DNA of the CDR3: TGTGCCAGCAGCGGGGGACAGGTCTTGCTCGTGAACACTGAAGCTTTCTTT. Amino acids: CASSGGQVLLVNTEAFF.

The chain uses TRBV29-1 and TRBJ2-5; perhaps TRBD2 as D (7 bases). Trimming cost V 6 bases and J 1 base, with 9 bases left between them. This CDR3 is built from 12 residues. Germline CDR1 SQVTM, CDR2 ANQGSEA. CDR3 nucleotide sequence: TGCAGCGTGGGAGGGGGCCAAGAGACCCAGTACTTC. Translating it yields CSVGGGQETQYF.

The V gene is TRBV6-5, the J gene TRBJ2-2; TRBD1 matches 8 bases. J gave up 6 bases and V 11 bases, and 8 bases lay outside the gene matches. This CDR3 is built from 13 residues. CDR1 is MNHEY, CDR2 SVGAGI, per germline. CDR3 region: CAARGQVAGELFF. DNA for the CDR3: TGTGCCGCCAGGGGGCAGGTGGCCGGGGAGCTGTTTTTT.

This chain links TRBV19 with TRBJ1-2, with 8 positions matching TRBD1. Unmatched junction bases numbered 8, after V lost 6 bases and J lost 5 bases. CDR3 length: 14 amino acids. Germline CDR1 and CDR2: LNHDA and SQIVND (reference sequence). As DNA, the CDR3 is TGTGCCAGTAGCCCACGACAGGGGAGGTATGGCTACACCTTC. Translating gives CASSPRQGRYGYTF.

The genes are TRBV6-5 and TRBJ2-5; TRBD2 aligns across 7 bases. The DNA end lines up better with TRBJ2-7; the J call may be wrong. Germline CDR1 is MNHEY and CDR2 is SVGAGI. This CDR3 is 15 amino acids long. The CDR3 region has the DNA TGTGCCAGCACCGACGGGAGGAGGGGATCCTACGAGCAGTACTTC. Protein sequence: CASTDGRRGSYEQYF.

The V call is TRBV29-1, the J call TRBJ2-3, with D unclear. The CDR3 has 13 amino acids. Trimming left V 3 bases short and J 7 bases short, with 14 bases between. CDR1 and CDR2 from the germline V gene are SQVTM and ANQGSEA. CDR3 residues: CSVEPRVAYTQYF. The CDR3 region has the DNA TGCAGCGTTGAGCCCCGGGTTGCGTATACGCAGTATTTT.

This chain connects TRBV5-1 to TRBJ2-1, with D maybe TRBD2 (7 bases). Trimming removed 5 bases at V and 5 bases at J, with 17 bases between. Germline V CDR1 and CDR2: SGHRS, YFSETQ. The CDR3 consists of 15 residues. The CDR3 spells CASRRAGATDNEQFF. DNA for the CDR3: TGCGCCAGCAGGCGGGCGGGGGCAACAGACAATGAGCAGTTCTTC. The full variable domain, with the rest looked up from reference TRBV5-1 and TRBJ2-1, is KAGVTQTPRYLIKTRGQQVTLSCSPISGHRSVSWYQQTPGQGLQFLFEYFSETQRNKGNFPGRFSGRQFSNSRSEMNVSTLELGDSALYLCASRRAGATDNEQFFGPGTRLTVL.

The gene calls are TRBV5-6 and TRBJ2-1; no firm D call. The ends were cut back, 2 bases at V and 4 bases at J, with 4 bases in the middle. CDR1 is SGHDT and CDR2 is YYEEEE in the germline V gene. There are 12 residues in the CDR3. As DNA, the CDR3 is TGTGCCAGCAGCTTCAGTTACAATGAGCAGTTCTTC. This codes for CASSFSYNEQFF.

The chain joins TRBV2 to TRBJ2-1, with TRBD2 matching over 7 bases. Looked up from germline, CDR1 is SNHLY and CDR2 is FYNNEI. After removal of 4 bases from V and 3 bases from J, the junction contained 6 bases not matched to a gene. The CDR3 has 15 amino acids. The DNA of the CDR3 is TGTGCCAGCAGTGCAGCTAGCGGTTACTACAATGAGCAGTTCTTC. Protein: CASSAASGYYNEQFF.